This TCR beta chain was captured by sequencing in a study of T-cell memory formation after mild COVID-19. The table lists this clonotype with many counts. TCRdb fed the 5' RACE reads into MiXCR, producing one record per CDR3 protein. The table has about 260,000 distinct CDR3 sequences, 16% seen once. V lost 3 bases and J lost 6, with 7 bases in between. The CDR3 length is 12 residues. Germline V gene sequence: CDR1 SGHTA, CDR2 FQGNSA. The J gene is TRBJ2-3, the V gene TRBV7-2; D is possibly TRBD1 (5 bases). This sequence originates from a man aged 18-30 years who had mild COVID-19 (a few samples of this study predate the infection). Cell type and time point are not known. Sequenced: PBMCs or a T cell subset sorted from them (not recorded which). DNA for the CDR3: TGTGCCAGCAGCTTGTACAGGGATACGCAGTATTTT. Translation gives CASSLYRDTQYF.